The TCR beta chain under discussion was sequenced for a study of OX40 agonist ivuxolimab in advanced cancers. Across the study: Patients treated during dose escalation were battling hepatocellular carcinoma, melanoma, renal cell or head and neck cancer. General study results and limits: The antigens recognized by the expanded peripheral T cells, that is their antigen specificity, were not determined. On average, CD8+ T cells had more expanded clones than CD4+.

Germline V CDR1 and CDR2: LNHDA, SQIVND (reference sequence). The CDR3 totals 14 residues. V dropped 6 bases and J dropped 3; count of bases not matched to a gene: 4. Clones were read by immunoSEQ multiplex PCR, and TCRdb kept only the in-frame ones, dropping some. The data contain around 110,000 clones, approximately 90% of them singletons. A remark on this clone: Its matching antigen is unknown.

The chain is built from TRBV19 and TRBJ2-2, with TRBD2 matching over 7 bases. This sequence was found in an adult with an advanced solid tumor such as melanoma, head and neck, liver or kidney cancer. Source: CD4+ or CD8+ T cells sorted from blood, taken in a trial of the OX40 agonist ivuxolimab. DNA of the CDR3: TGTGCCAGTAGCCCAGCGGGGTACACCGGGGAGCTGTTTTTT. Amino acids: CASSPAGYTGELFF.